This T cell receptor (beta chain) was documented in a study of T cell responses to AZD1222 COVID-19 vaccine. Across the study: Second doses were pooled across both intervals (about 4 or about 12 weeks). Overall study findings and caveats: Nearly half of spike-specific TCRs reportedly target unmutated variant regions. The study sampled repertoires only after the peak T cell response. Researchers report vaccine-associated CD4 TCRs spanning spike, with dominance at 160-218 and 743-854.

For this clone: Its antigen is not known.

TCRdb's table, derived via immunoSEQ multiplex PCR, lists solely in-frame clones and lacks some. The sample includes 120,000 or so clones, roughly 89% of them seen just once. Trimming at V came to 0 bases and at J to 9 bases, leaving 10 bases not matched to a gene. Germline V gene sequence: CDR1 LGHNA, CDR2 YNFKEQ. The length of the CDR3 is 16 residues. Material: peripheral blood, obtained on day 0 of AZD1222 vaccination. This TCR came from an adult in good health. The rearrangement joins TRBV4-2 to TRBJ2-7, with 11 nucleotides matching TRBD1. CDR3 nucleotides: TGTGCCAGCAGCCAAGACCCCGGACAGGGGGCGGTAGCGCAGTACTTC. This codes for CASSQDPGQGAVAQYF.